This TCR beta chain was identified during a study of T cells in narcolepsy. Looking at the study overall: Patients with NT1 or NT2 and healthy control donors were enrolled.

The CDR3 runs to 13 residues. The V end was cut by 8 bases, the J end by 1 base, with 11 bases between. Germline CDR1 is MNHEY and CDR2 is SMNVEV (reference sequence). About this clone: Its antigen is unidentified.

Points from the study as a whole: Autoreactive clone sequences were missing from some blood memory CD4+ repertoires. Same-patient CSF and blood CD4+ T cell clonotypes included HCRT-specific and TRIB2-specific autoreactive ones.

Sequencing was performed with immunoSEQ multiplex PCR; in TCRdb, only in-frame clones are kept and a portion is missing. The data show fewer than 30,000 clones, 75% to 90% seen once. This TCR was recovered from a human donor with narcolepsy. The sequencing input was CD45RA- memory CD4+ T cells from PBMCs. The chain is built from TRBV27 and TRBJ1-2; D remains unclear. CDR3 coding DNA: TGTGCCAGCCGCGGTCAGATTAACTATGGCTACACCTTC. Protein sequence: CASRGQINYGYTF.